The 19 T cell receptor beta chains below come from one sample, sequenced in a study of metastatic and nonmetastatic thyroid tumors. All patients reached thyroid surgery having received no treatment beforehand. Via MiXCR, TCRdb re-called the PCR reads. The data contain 15,000 to 20,000 clones, about 20% of them singletons. The specimen sequenced was adjacent normal tissue. Receptor source: a female donor with papillary thyroid cancer or a benign thyroid nodule (not recorded which). Some clones in this sample may be carry-over from other donors' samples.

This rearrangement joins TRBV9 to TRBJ2-3; 9 bases fit TRBD2. Germline lookup yields CDR1 SGDLS and CDR2 YYNGEE. The length of the CDR3 is 17 residues. V was pared by 0 bases and J by 4 bases, with 9 bases of the junction left unmatched. The chain's CDR3 is CASSVASGASISDTQYF. In DNA form, the CDR3 reads TGTGCCAGCAGCGTAGCTAGCGGGGCTTCGATATCAGATACGCAGTATTTT. The full variable domain, completed using reference TRBV9 and TRBJ2-3, is DSGVTQTPKHLITATGQRVTLRCSPRSGDLSVYWYQQSLDQGLQFLIQYYNGEERAKGNILERFSAQQFPDLHSELNLSSLELGDSALYFCASSVASGASISDTQYFGPGTRLTVL.

This clone turned up a few times. The chain joins TRBV5-1 to TRBJ2-7, with D possibly called TRBD1 or TRBD2 (7 bases each). The ends were cut back, 8 bases at V and 0 bases at J, with 15 bases in the middle. Germline V CDR1 and CDR2: SGHRS, YFSETQ. The CDR3 is made up of 14 amino acids. Here the CDR3 reads CARAGGGLSYEQYF. The DNA of the CDR3 is TGCGCCAGGGCAGGGGGAGGGCTCTCCTACGAGCAGTACTTC.

This clone is judged medium-sized. V usage is TRBV12-3 or TRBV12-4 and J usage is TRBJ2-1; unclear D gene. V lost 4 bases to trimming and J lost 7 bases, with 8 bases between them. The CDR3 is 12 amino acids. As DNA, the CDR3 is TGTGCCAGCAGTTCAGCTCTTAATGAGCAGTTCTTC. Protein: CASSSALNEQFF.

V and J are TRBV27 and TRBJ2-7, with a possible D match to TRBD1 (6 bases). CDR1 and CDR2 (germline): MNHEY, SMNVEV (reference sequence). This CDR3 has 14 amino acids. V gave up 6 bases and J gave up 5 bases, with 17 bases separating them. In nucleotides, the CDR3 is TGTGCCAGCAGCACATCCGACAGGCTCCACGAGCAGTACTTC. Its translation is CASSTSDRLHEQYF.

Points on this clone: Given the absence of the conserved phenylalanine or tryptophan at the CDR3 end, a read error is likely. The CDR3 protein is CASTMGRGGFSEAFL. DNA for the CDR3: TGTGCCAGCACCATGGGGAGGGGGGGGTTCTCTGAAGCTTTCTTA. The chain combines TRBV12-3 or TRBV12-4 with TRBJ1-1, with D possibly matching TRBD1 (6 bases). The CDR3 consists of 15 residues. Trimming cost V 7 bases and J 6 bases, with 21 bases left between them.

This clone has a count of ten or more. The CDR3 DNA follows: TGTGCCATCAGTGAGTCACAGGGCCAGAACACTGAAGCTTTCTTT. Translated: CAISESQGQNTEAFF. The chain joins TRBV10-3 to TRBJ1-1; tentatively, D is TRBD1 (6 bases). The CDR3 extends over 15 amino acids. The V end was cut by 0 bases, the J end by 1 base, with 9 bases between. The germline CDR1 and CDR2 sequences are ENHRY and SYGVKD.

This chain uses TRBV25-1 with TRBJ2-5; no clear D. CDR3 length: 11 amino acids. Looked up from germline, CDR1 is MGHDK and CDR2 is SYGVNS. V was clipped by 6 bases and J by 5 bases, with 7 bases between them. The CDR3 reads CASSAWETQYF. CDR3 nucleotide sequence: TGTGCCAGCAGCGCCTGGGAGACCCAGTACTTC.

The CDR3 region is CASSEVGTRAEAFF. In DNA, the CDR3 is TGTGCCAGCAGCGAAGTAGGAACGAGGGCTGAAGCTTTCTTT. The V and J genes are TRBV7-9 and TRBJ1-1; no clear D gene. V shed 5 bases and J shed 6 bases, with 16 bases lying between them. Germline V lookup: CDR1 SEHNR, CDR2 FQNEAQ (reference sequence). The CDR3 totals 14 residues.

This clone was observed at least ten times. The chain combines TRBV3-1 with TRBJ2-2; D might be TRBD1 (6 bases). This CDR3 is 15 amino acids long. The V end lost 4 bases, the J end lost 0 bases, and 9 bases lay between the germline ends. CDR1 and CDR2 (germline): LGHDT, YNNKEL (reference sequence). The CDR3 loop is CASSLWTANTGELFF. DNA for the CDR3: TGTGCCAGCAGCCTTTGGACAGCGAACACCGGGGAGCTGTTTTTT.

The rearrangement joins TRBV5-4 to TRBJ2-4, with 7 bases aligning to TRBD1. This CDR3 spans 15 amino acids. Germline assignment: CDR1 SGHNT and CDR2 YYREEE (reference sequence). Unmatched junction bases numbered 4, after V lost 4 bases and J lost 0 bases. CDR3: CASSAQGEAKNIQYF. DNA for the CDR3: TGTGCCAGCAGCGCGCAGGGGGAAGCCAAAAACATTCAGTACTTC. Full variable domain (missing parts from reference TRBV5-4 and TRBJ2-4): ETGVTQSPTHLIKTRGQQVTLRCSSQSGHNTVSWYQQALGQGPQFIFQYYREEENGRGNFPPRFSGLQFPNYSSELNVNALELDDSALYLCASSAQGEAKNIQYFGAGTRLSVL.

This clone is medium-sized by share. Here the CDR3 reads CAVITAGDGYTF. The CDR3 coding sequence is TGTGCCGTTATTACAGCAGGAGATGGCTACACCTTC. The chain has TRBV10-3 and TRBJ1-2; no clear D. V lost 11 bases to trimming and J lost 6 bases, with 16 bases between them. Per germline, CDR1 ENHRY and CDR2 SYGVKD. The CDR3 consists of 12 residues.

This clone has at least ten counts. The rearrangement uses TRBV7-9 and TRBJ1-4; D not resolved. V was clipped by 0 bases and J by 7 bases, with 6 bases between them. This CDR3 has 13 residues. Germline assignment: CDR1 SEHNR and CDR2 FQNEAQ (reference sequence). The CDR3 DNA reads as TGTGCCAGCAGCTTAGCGTTCGGTGAAAAACTGTTTTTT. Protein product: CASSLAFGEKLFF.

This clone has more than one count but fewer than ten. V and J are TRBV10-3 and TRBJ2-6; D unclear. The V gene lost 0 bases and the J gene lost 2 bases, with 11 bases spanning the gap. This CDR3 is built from 17 residues. The germline CDR1 and CDR2 sequences are ENHRY and SYGVKD. The DNA of the CDR3 is TGTGCCATCAGTGAGTCGACAACTAATACTGGGGCCAACGTCCTGACTTTC. This gives the protein CAISESTTNTGANVLTF.

This clone turned up a few times. The chain recombines TRBV7-3 with TRBJ2-1, with unresolved D. Trimming pared 5 bases from V and 9 bases from J, leaving 14 bases between. Germline V gene sequence: CDR1 SGHTA, CDR2 FQGTGA. The length of the CDR3 is 13 residues. CDR3 DNA sequence: TGTGCCAGCAGCGAAGTTCGTGAGTCTGAGCAGTTCTTC. Translated, it gives CASSEVRESEQFF.

The rearrangement links TRBV7-8 to TRBJ2-3, with D possibly TRBD1 on 6 matching bases. The CDR3 runs 16 residues. The ends were cut back, 4 bases at V and 2 bases at J, with 16 bases in the middle. Germline V gives CDR1 SGHVS, CDR2 FQNEAQ. The CDR3: CASSSQGQGSTDTQYF. DNA for the CDR3: TGTGCCAGCAGCTCCCAAGGCCAGGGGTCCACAGATACGCAGTATTTT. The whole variable domain, filled in from reference TRBV7-8 and TRBJ2-3, reads GAGVSQSPRYKVAKRGQDVALRCDPISGHVSLFWYQQALGQGPEFLTYFQNEAQLDKSGLPSDRFFAERPEGSVSTLKIQRTQQEDSAVYLCASSSQGQGSTDTQYFGPGTRLTVL.

This clone is labeled medium-sized. The chain combines TRBV20-1 with TRBJ2-3; tentative D call: TRBD2 (6 bases). This CDR3 contains 16 residues. The V and J ends lost 1 base and 8 bases respectively, with 22 bases between them. Germline V gene data show CDR1 as DFQATT and CDR2 as SNEGSKA (reference sequence). CDR3 sequence (DNA): TGCAGTGCTAGAGCAAACCGGGAGATGGCAATGGGTACGCAGTATTTT. The encoded protein is CSARANREMAMGTQYF.

This clone was seen only a few times. The chain links TRBV28 to TRBJ2-3, with D maybe TRBD2 (6 bases). Trimming pared 2 bases from V and 4 bases from J, leaving 13 bases between. Germline CDR1 and CDR2: MDHEN and SYDVKM. The CDR3 covers 15 residues. In nucleotides, the CDR3 is TGTGCCAGCAGTTTAGCGGGACGGGACGCAGATACGCAGTATTTT. As protein: CASSLAGRDADTQYF.

A few counts support this clone. V is TRBV6-2 or TRBV6-3 and J is TRBJ2-1; a weak D match, TRBD2 (5 bases). CDR1 is MNHEY and CDR2 is SVGEGT in the germline V gene. The length of the CDR3 is 14 residues. Trimming cost V 0 bases and J 9 bases, with 12 bases left between them. Here the CDR3 reads CASSYSPGWGEQFF. The CDR3 DNA follows: TGTGCCAGCAGTTACTCCCCGGGGTGGGGTGAGCAGTTCTTC.

J is TRBJ2-7 and V is TRBV27; 10 bases fit TRBD2. With 8 bases clipped from V and 4 bases from J, the junction kept 14 bases outside the gene matches. The CDR3 totals 16 residues. Germline assignment: CDR1 MNHEY and CDR2 SMNVEV (reference sequence). CDR3 nucleotide sequence: TGTGCCAGCTGCTCTAGCGGGAGCCTCTCTGGATACGAGCAGTACTTC. Protein sequence: CASCSSGSLSGYEQYF.